Following are 6 T cell receptor beta chains from one sample sequenced in a study of OX40 agonist ivuxolimab in advanced cancers. TCRdb's table, derived via immunoSEQ multiplex PCR, lists solely in-frame clones and lacks some. Counted here are some 44,000 clones, around 87% occurring once; the ten biggest clones make up about 4.5%. Sequences were derived from CD4+ or CD8+ T cells sorted from blood, sampled in a trial of the OX40 agonist ivuxolimab. Receptors originate from an adult with an advanced solid tumor such as melanoma, head and neck, liver or kidney cancer.

The chain has TRBV5-1 and TRBJ2-3, with a tentative D call TRBD2 (7 bases). Trimming left V 6 bases short and J 3 bases short, with 17 bases between. Per germline, CDR1 SGHRS and CDR2 YFSETQ. The CDR3 is made up of 15 amino acids. CDR3 region: CASKLRGGGTDTQYF. DNA for the CDR3: TGCGCCAGCAAATTGCGGGGAGGGGGTACAGATACGCAGTATTTT.

J is TRBJ1-1 and V is TRBV11-2; D unresolved. The V gene's germline CDR1 is SGHAT and CDR2 FQNNGV. This CDR3 comprises 13 residues. V lost 2 bases and J 1 base, leaving 5 bases between the germline ends. This chain's CDR3 is CASSLWGNTEAFF. In DNA, the CDR3 is TGTGCCAGCAGCTTATGGGGGAACACTGAAGCTTTCTTT.

V gene TRBV7-6 combines with J gene TRBJ2-2; 10 positions agree with TRBD1. V shed 6 bases and J 4 bases; nucleotides not matched to a gene: 5. In germline, CDR1 is SGHVS, CDR2 FNYEAQ. The CDR3 has 15 amino acids. The CDR3 DNA is TGTGCCAGCAGGCCGGGACAGGGGTCCACCGGGGAGCTGTTTTTT. It specifies CASRPGQGSTGELFF.

The V gene is TRBV5-1, the J gene TRBJ2-1; D may be TRBD2 (6 bases). In germline, CDR1 is SGHRS, CDR2 YFSETQ. The V gene lost 1 base and the J gene lost 4 bases, with 12 bases spanning the gap. CDR3 length equals 15 residues. This chain's CDR3 is CASSLSLASYNEQFF. CDR3 nucleotide sequence: TGCGCCAGCAGCTTGTCGCTAGCGTCGTACAATGAGCAGTTCTTC.

This chain joins TRBV6-5 and TRBJ2-1, with D perhaps TRBD2 (6 bases). Looked up from germline, CDR1 is MNHEY and CDR2 is SVGAGI. CDR3 length: 15 amino acids. The V end lost 0 bases, the J end lost 8 bases, and 14 bases lay between the germline ends. The CDR3 protein is CASSYSREPRYEQFF. For the CDR3, the DNA is TGTGCCAGCAGTTACTCGCGGGAACCCCGGTATGAGCAGTTCTTC.

The chain carries TRBV4-3 and TRBJ1-4; D uncertain. This CDR3 has 14 residues. Trimming shortened V by 0 bases and J by 8 bases, and 10 bases separated the two germline ends. CDR1 is LGHNA and CDR2 is YSLEER in the germline V gene. CDR3: CASSQDLGREKLFF. The CDR3 nucleotides read TGCGCCAGCAGCCAAGATCTGGGTCGGGAAAAACTGTTTTTT.